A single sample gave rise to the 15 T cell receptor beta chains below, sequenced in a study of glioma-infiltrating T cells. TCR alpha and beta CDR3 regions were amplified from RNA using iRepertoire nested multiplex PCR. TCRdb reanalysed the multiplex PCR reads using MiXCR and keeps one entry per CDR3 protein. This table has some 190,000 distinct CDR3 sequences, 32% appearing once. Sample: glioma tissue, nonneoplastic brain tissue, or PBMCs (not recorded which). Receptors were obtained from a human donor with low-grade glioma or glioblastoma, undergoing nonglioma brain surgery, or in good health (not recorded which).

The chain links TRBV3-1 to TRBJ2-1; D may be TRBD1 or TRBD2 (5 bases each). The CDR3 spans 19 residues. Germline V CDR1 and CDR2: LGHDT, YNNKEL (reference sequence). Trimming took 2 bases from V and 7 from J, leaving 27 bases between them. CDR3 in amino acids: CASSQTGTDGWFWGNEQFF. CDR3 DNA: TGTGCCAGCAGCCAAACGGGGACCGATGGTTGGTTCTGGGGAAATGAGCAGTTCTTC.

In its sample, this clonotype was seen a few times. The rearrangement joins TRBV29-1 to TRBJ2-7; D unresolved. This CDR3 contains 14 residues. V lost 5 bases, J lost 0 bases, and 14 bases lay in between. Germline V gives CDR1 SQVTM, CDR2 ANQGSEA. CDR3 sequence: CSVMDRSSSYEQYF. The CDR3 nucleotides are TGCAGCGTTATGGACCGTTCGAGCTCCTACGAGCAGTACTTC.

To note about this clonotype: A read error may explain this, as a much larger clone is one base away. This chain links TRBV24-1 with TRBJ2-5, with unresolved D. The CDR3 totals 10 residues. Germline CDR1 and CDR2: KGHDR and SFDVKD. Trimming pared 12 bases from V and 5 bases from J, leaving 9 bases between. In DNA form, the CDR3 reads TGTGCCGGTCTTAAGGAGACCCAGTACTTC. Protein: CAGLKETQYF.

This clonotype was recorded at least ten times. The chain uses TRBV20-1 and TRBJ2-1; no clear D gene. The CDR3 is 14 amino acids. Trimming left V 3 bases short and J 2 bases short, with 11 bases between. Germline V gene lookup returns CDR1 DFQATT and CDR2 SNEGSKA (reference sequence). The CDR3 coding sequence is TGCAGTGCTAGCCTGGCCGGGCCCTACAATGAGCAGTTCTTC. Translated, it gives CSASLAGPYNEQFF.

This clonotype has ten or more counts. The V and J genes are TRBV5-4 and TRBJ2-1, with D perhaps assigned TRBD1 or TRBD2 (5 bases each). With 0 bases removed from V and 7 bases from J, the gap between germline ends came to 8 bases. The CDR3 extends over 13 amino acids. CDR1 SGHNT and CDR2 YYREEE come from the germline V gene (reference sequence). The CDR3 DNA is TGTGCCAGCAGCTTGGTCGGGGCAAATGAGCAGTTCTTC. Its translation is CASSLVGANEQFF. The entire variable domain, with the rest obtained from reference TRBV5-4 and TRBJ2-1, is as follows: ETGVTQSPTHLIKTRGQQVTLRCSSQSGHNTVSWYQQALGQGPQFIFQYYREEENGRGNFPPRFSGLQFPNYSSELNVNALELDDSALYLCASSLVGANEQFFGPGTRLTVL.

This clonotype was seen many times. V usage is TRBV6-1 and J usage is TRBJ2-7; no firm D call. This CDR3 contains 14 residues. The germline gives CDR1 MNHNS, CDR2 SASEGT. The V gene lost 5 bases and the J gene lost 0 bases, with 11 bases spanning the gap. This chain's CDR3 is CASSFKLSSYEQYF. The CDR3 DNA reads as TGTGCCAGCAGTTTTAAACTGAGCTCCTACGAGCAGTACTTC.

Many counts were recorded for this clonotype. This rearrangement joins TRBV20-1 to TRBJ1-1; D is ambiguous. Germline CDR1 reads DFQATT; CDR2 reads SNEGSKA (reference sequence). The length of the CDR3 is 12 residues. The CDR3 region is CRGGFLNTEAFF. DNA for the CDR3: TGCAGAGGAGGATTTCTCAACACTGAAGCTTTCTTT.

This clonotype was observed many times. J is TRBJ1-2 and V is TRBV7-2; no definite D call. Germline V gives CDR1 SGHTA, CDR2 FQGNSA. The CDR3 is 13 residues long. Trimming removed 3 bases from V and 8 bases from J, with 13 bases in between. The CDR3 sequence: CASSLQILGGYTF. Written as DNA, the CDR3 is TGTGCCAGCAGCTTGCAAATTTTGGGCGGCTACACCTTC.

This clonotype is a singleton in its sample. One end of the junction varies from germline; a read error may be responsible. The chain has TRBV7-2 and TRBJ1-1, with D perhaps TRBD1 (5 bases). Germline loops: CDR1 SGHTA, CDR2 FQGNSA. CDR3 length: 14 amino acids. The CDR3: CASSSAPGNTEDLF. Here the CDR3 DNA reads TGTGCCAGCAGCTCCGCACCAGGGAACACTGAAGATTTATTT.

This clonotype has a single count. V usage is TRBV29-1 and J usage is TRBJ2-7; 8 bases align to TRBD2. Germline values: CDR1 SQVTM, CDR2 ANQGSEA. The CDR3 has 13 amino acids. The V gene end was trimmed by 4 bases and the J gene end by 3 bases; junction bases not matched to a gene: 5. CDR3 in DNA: TGCAGCGTTGGCGGCGGGACTAGCTACGAGCAGTACTTC. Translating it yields CSVGGGTSYEQYF.

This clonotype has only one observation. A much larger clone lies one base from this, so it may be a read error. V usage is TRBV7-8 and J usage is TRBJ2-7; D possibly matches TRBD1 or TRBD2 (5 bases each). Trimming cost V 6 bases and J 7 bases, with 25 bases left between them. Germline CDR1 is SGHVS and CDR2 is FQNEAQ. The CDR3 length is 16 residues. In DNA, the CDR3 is TGTGCCAGCAGACCACACCGGGGCAGGTCAAATGAGGAGCAGTACTTC. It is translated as CASRPHRGRSNEEQYF.

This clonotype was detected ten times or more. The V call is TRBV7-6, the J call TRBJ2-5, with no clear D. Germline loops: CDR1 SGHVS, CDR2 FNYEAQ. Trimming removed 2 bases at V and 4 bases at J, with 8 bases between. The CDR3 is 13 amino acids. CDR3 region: CASSLRVRETQYF. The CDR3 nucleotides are TGTGCCAGCAGCTTAAGGGTACGAGAGACCCAGTACTTC.

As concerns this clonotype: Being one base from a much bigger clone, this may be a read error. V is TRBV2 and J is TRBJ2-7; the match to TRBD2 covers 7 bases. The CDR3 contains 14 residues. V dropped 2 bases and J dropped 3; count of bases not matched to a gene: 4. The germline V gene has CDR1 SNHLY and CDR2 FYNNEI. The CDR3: CASSESGNYYEQYF. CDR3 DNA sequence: TGTGCCAGCAGTGAAAGCGGGAACTACTACGAGCAGTACTTC.

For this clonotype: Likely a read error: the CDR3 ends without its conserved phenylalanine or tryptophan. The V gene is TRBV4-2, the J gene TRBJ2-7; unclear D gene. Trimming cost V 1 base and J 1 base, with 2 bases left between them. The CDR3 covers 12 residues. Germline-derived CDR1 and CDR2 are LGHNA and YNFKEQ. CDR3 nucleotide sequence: TGTGCCAGCAGCCAAGGGTCCTACGAGCAGTACTCC. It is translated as CASSQGSYEQYS.

The CDR3 sequence: CARTGPGASPDSFF. The CDR3 DNA sequence: TGTGCCCGCACAGGCCCGGGGGCTTCCCCTGACTCTTTCTTT. The V call is TRBV2, the J call TRBJ1-1; TRBD1 is a possible D gene (6 bases). Germline V lookup: CDR1 SNHLY, CDR2 FYNNEI. The CDR3 totals 14 residues. Trimming took 11 bases from V and 12 from J, leaving 28 bases between them.